This TCR beta chain comes out of a study of cytomegalovirus exposure and HLA in healthy donors. Libraries were prepared by immunoSEQ multiplex PCR; TCRdb keeps only in-frame clonotypes and omits some of them. Of about 200,000 clones in the sample, 80% to 85% were seen once. A note on this clone: Its target is not known.

Findings of the study overall: Usually a TCR sequence was rare, but some public TCRs were found in many donors. A later analysis found first-cohort TCR clusters tended to co-occur in the 90 to 150 validation repertoires. According to the study, roughly 180 TCR beta chains were cytomegalovirus-associated.

The V gene end was trimmed by 6 bases and the J gene end by 5 bases; junction bases not matched to a gene: 5. Germline V CDR1 and CDR2: MDHEN, SYDVKM. The CDR3 is 15 residues long. This chain uses TRBV28 with TRBJ1-5; 12 nucleotides agree with TRBD1. The sample comprised PBMCs. The TCR was taken from a woman aged 25 to 45 in good health and CMV-seronegative. The CDR3 spells CASSPGTGGYQPQHF. The CDR3 bases are TGTGCCAGCAGCCCCGGGACAGGGGGCTATCAGCCCCAGCATTTT.